This record concerns one TCR beta chain sequence. Germline V CDR1 and CDR2: SEHNR, FQNEAQ (reference sequence). The CDR3 consists of 15 residues. These data originate in a study of T cell clusters in autoimmune cytopenias. Some 40,000 genome equivalents of blood DNA were amplified for TRB. TRB was amplified by touch-down multiplex PCR, primer pools A and B combined. TCRdb reprocessed the multiplex PCR reads, keeping one entry per CDR3 protein, no DNA. The sample table includes around 7,400 distinct CDR3 sequences. This receptor was taken from a human donor with an autoimmune cytopenia or autoimmune hepatitis (not recorded which). V is TRBV7-9 and J is TRBJ2-2; there is no DNA to check the TCRdb D call of TRBD1. Sequenced: peripheral blood. The CDR3 sequence: CASSLGTLNTGELFF.